The clone carrying this T cell receptor beta chain was counted ten times or more. Its antigen is still unknown. Researchers amplified the TCR beta CDR3 regions from RNA transcripts. With the HTBI primer set, the TCR CDR3 went through a first round of RT-PCR. Each CDR3 protein is one row after TCRdb ran MiXCR on the multiplex PCR reads. The table lists hundreds of thousands of distinct CDR3 sequences, approximately 15% of them singletons, with around a sixth in the top ten. The germline gives CDR1 DFQATT, CDR2 SNEGSKA (reference sequence). V lost 0 bases to trimming and J lost 7 bases, with 12 bases between them. This CDR3 comprises 14 residues. The data were taken from a study of T cells in Graves' hyperthyroidism and ophthalmopathy. Study findings and constraints: Blood also showed most of the thyroid clonotypes that were expanded above 0.001.

V usage is TRBV20-1 and J usage is TRBJ1-4; no firm D call. The receptor's source is a woman aged 18-30 years with Graves' hyperthyroidism. The sequencing sample was made of blood. CDR3 DNA: TGCAGTGCTAGAGAGTCCGGGTGGGGTGAAAAACTGTTTTTT. This encodes CSARESGWGEKLFF.